The source of this T cell receptor (beta chain) is a study of early T cells in non-severe SARS-CoV-2 infection. Overall study context: Chains were unpaired, as sequencing was done on bulk RNA from unsorted whole blood.

There are a few counts of this clonotype. Its target is unknown. General study findings and limits: VDJdb matching skewed toward anti-spike CD8 responses, missing private and CD4 specificities.

Individually, cDNA molecules had unique molecular identifiers attached to them. TCRdb called the 5' RACE reads again in MiXCR, with one record for every CDR3 protein. Found here are 45,000 to 55,000 distinct CDR3 sequences, around 6.5% of them singletons; the top ten hold 2.8%. V was clipped by 0 bases and J by 0 bases, with 9 bases between them. This CDR3 is 16 amino acids long. Germline CDR1 and CDR2: MNHEY and SMNVEV (reference sequence). Sample: whole blood, taken at baseline. This clonotype originated in an adult who was a healthcare worker with PCR-confirmed SARS-CoV-2 infection or an uninfected control (not recorded which). The gene calls are TRBV27 and TRBJ1-5, with D uncertain. The CDR3 nucleotides read TGTGCCAGCAGTTTATCCGGTTCATATAGCAATCAGCCCCAGCATTTT. Translation gives CASSLSGSYSNQPQHF.